This is a list of T cell receptor beta chains from one sample in a study of blood T cell repertoires in COVID-19. The protocol was immunoSEQ multiplex PCR, while the TCRdb copy is restricted to in-frame clones and leaves out a portion. The profile shows about 240,000 clones, approximately 80% of them singletons. Material for sequencing was peripheral blood. The receptors were sampled from a woman older than 75 with acute or convalescent COVID-19. Both conserved end residues are part of each CDR3. The order of the fields is V gene, J gene, clone size, D gene, CDR3 DNA, CDR3 protein. A D gene is named only where the DNA matches it firmly. Only part of the rows carry a size: once, few, many, or a class if the clone is expanded.

v_call: TRBV7-3; j_call: TRBJ2-2; clone_size: few; d_call: -; cdr3_nt: TGTGCCAGCAGTGAGGGCGGCACCGGGGAGCTGTTTTTT; cdr3_aa: CASSEGGTGELFF
v_call: TRBV15; j_call: TRBJ1-5; clone_size: few; d_call: -; cdr3_nt: TGTGCCACCAGCAGAGGGCAGGGGAATCAGCCCCAGCATTTT; cdr3_aa: CATSRGQGNQPQHF
v_call: TRBV28; j_call: TRBJ1-1; clone_size: -; d_call: -; cdr3_nt: TGTGCCAGCAGCCGACCCAGGACAGCCAACACTGAAGCTTTCTTT; cdr3_aa: CASSRPRTANTEAFF
v_call: TRBV5-4; j_call: TRBJ1-1; clone_size: -; d_call: -; cdr3_nt: TGTGCCAGCAGCGTACCGGGAGCCCAAGGCGCTGAAGCTTTCTTT; cdr3_aa: CASSVPGAQGAEAFF
v_call: TRBV6-5; j_call: TRBJ2-5; clone_size: -; d_call: -; cdr3_nt: TGTGCCAGCAGCCGCGCCGGGGTTTGGGAGACCCAGTACTTC; cdr3_aa: CASSRAGVWETQYF
v_call: TRBV28; j_call: TRBJ1-1; clone_size: -; d_call: -; cdr3_nt: TGTGCCAGCACCCGGGGCGGGGTTACTGAAGCTTTCTTT; cdr3_aa: CASTRGGVTEAFF
v_call: TRBV6-5; j_call: TRBJ1-1; clone_size: -; d_call: TRBD1; cdr3_nt: TGTGCCAGCAGCTTCAGGGGGGAGGCTGAAGCTTTCTTT; cdr3_aa: CASSFRGEAEAFF
v_call: TRBV24-1; j_call: TRBJ2-6; clone_size: once; d_call: TRBD1; cdr3_nt: TGTGCCACCAGTGATTATTCAGGGGGACCTGCCTCTGGGGCCAACGTCCTGACTTTC; cdr3_aa: CATSDYSGGPASGANVLTF
v_call: TRBV25-1; j_call: TRBJ1-6; clone_size: once; d_call: -; cdr3_nt: TGTGCCAGCCGCGGGACGGGAGATAATTCACCCCTCCACTTT; cdr3_aa: CASRGTGDNSPLHF
v_call: TRBV12-3/TRBV12-4; j_call: TRBJ1-1; clone_size: -; d_call: -; cdr3_nt: TGTGCCAGCATCCGGTGGGGGGTGACTGAAGCTTTCTTT; cdr3_aa: CASIRWGVTEAFF
v_call: TRBV6-5; j_call: TRBJ2-7; clone_size: -; d_call: TRBD2; cdr3_nt: TGTGCCAGCAGTTACGCGGGGGGGGAGTACTTC; cdr3_aa: CASSYAGGEYF
v_call: TRBV11-2; j_call: TRBJ2-7; clone_size: -; d_call: -; cdr3_nt: TGTGCCAGCAGGTGGGCGTCGACCTACGAGCAGTACTTC; cdr3_aa: CASRWASTYEQYF
v_call: TRBV30; j_call: TRBJ2-7; clone_size: -; d_call: -; cdr3_nt: TGTGCCTGGAGTGTAGCCAGGGCTAACTCCTACGAGCAGTACTTC; cdr3_aa: CAWSVARANSYEQYF
v_call: TRBV7-9; j_call: TRBJ1-2; clone_size: -; d_call: TRBD1; cdr3_nt: TGTGCCAGCAGCTTCGGGACAGGGGTGGTTGGCTACACCTTC; cdr3_aa: CASSFGTGVVGYTF
v_call: TRBV27; j_call: TRBJ2-5; clone_size: -; d_call: -; cdr3_nt: TGTGCCAGCAGTATAGGGGGACTAAAAGAGACCCAGTACTTC; cdr3_aa: CASSIGGLKETQYF
v_call: TRBV28; j_call: TRBJ2-1; clone_size: -; d_call: -; cdr3_nt: TGTGCCAGCAGTTCTACAGCCGGTTCCTATAACAATGAGCAGTTCTTC; cdr3_aa: CASSSTAGSYNNEQFF
v_call: TRBV5-1; j_call: TRBJ2-3; clone_size: -; d_call: -; cdr3_nt: TGCGCCAGCAGCTGGGACTTCTCGGATACGCAGTATTTT; cdr3_aa: CASSWDFSDTQYF
v_call: TRBV30; j_call: TRBJ2-7; clone_size: -; d_call: -; cdr3_nt: TGTGCCTGGAATGCCGGGATCAGGTGGGACGAGCAGTACTTC; cdr3_aa: CAWNAGIRWDEQYF
v_call: TRBV3-1/TRBV3-2; j_call: TRBJ1-6; clone_size: -; d_call: -; cdr3_nt: TGTGCCAGCAGCCCCTCGGACAGAGACTATAATTCACCCCTCCACTTT; cdr3_aa: CASSPSDRDYNSPLHF
v_call: TRBV10-3; j_call: TRBJ2-7; clone_size: -; d_call: TRBD1; cdr3_nt: TGTGCCATCAGTGAGTGGGGGACAGGCTCCTACGAGCAGTACTTC; cdr3_aa: CAISEWGTGSYEQYF
v_call: TRBV19; j_call: TRBJ1-5; clone_size: -; d_call: TRBD1; cdr3_nt: TGTGCCAGTAGTACCCCCAGGACAGGGGAGTTGGGCACTAATCAGCCCCAGCATTTT; cdr3_aa: CASSTPRTGELGTNQPQHF
v_call: TRBV6-5; j_call: TRBJ1-2; clone_size: -; d_call: -; cdr3_nt: TGTGCCAGCAGGCGGGGATACTATGGCTACACCTTC; cdr3_aa: CASRRGYYGYTF
v_call: TRBV5-4; j_call: TRBJ1-3; clone_size: -; d_call: -; cdr3_nt: TGTGCCAGCACCGTTGGGGGGATGGCTGGAAACACCATATATTTT; cdr3_aa: CASTVGGMAGNTIYF
v_call: TRBV9; j_call: TRBJ2-1; clone_size: few; d_call: TRBD1; cdr3_nt: TGTGCCAGCAGCGTAACCGGGACAGGTAAAACCAATGAGCAGTTCTTC; cdr3_aa: CASSVTGTGKTNEQFF
v_call: TRBV5-1; j_call: TRBJ1-6; clone_size: -; d_call: -; cdr3_nt: TGCGCCAGCAGTTTTGACAGGTCCGACGGTTCACCCCTCCACTTT; cdr3_aa: CASSFDRSDGSPLHF
v_call: TRBV3-1/TRBV3-2; j_call: TRBJ1-2; clone_size: -; d_call: -; cdr3_nt: TGTGCCAGCAGCCACCCAAGCCCTCCTCAGGGTGGTGTTACGAGCTACACCTTC; cdr3_aa: CASSHPSPPQGGVTSYTF
v_call: TRBV5-1; j_call: TRBJ2-7; clone_size: -; d_call: -; cdr3_nt: TGCGCCAGCAGCTTGGAGGGCAGGGGGGCACACGAGCAGTACTTC; cdr3_aa: CASSLEGRGAHEQYF
v_call: TRBV5-4; j_call: TRBJ1-3; clone_size: -; d_call: -; cdr3_nt: TGTGCCAGCAGCGCCCCAGGGGTCAGAGGAGGAAACACCATATATTTT; cdr3_aa: CASSAPGVRGGNTIYF
v_call: TRBV27; j_call: TRBJ1-2; clone_size: -; d_call: -; cdr3_nt: TGTGCCAGCAGTCCACAGGGATTCTATGGCTACACCTTC; cdr3_aa: CASSPQGFYGYTF
v_call: TRBV28; j_call: TRBJ2-7; clone_size: -; d_call: -; cdr3_nt: TGTGCCAGCAGTTTGCAGGCATCCTACGAGCAGTACTTC; cdr3_aa: CASSLQASYEQYF
v_call: TRBV19; j_call: TRBJ2-1; clone_size: -; d_call: -; cdr3_nt: TGTGCCAGTAGTCCAAGAGGAAGTACAGGTACCCATGAGCAGTTCTTC; cdr3_aa: CASSPRGSTGTHEQFF
v_call: TRBV6-5; j_call: TRBJ1-2; clone_size: -; d_call: -; cdr3_nt: TGTGCCAGCAGCCGGTCGTGGGGCGGGGGGGCTGGCTACACCTTC; cdr3_aa: CASSRSWGGGAGYTF
v_call: TRBV27; j_call: TRBJ1-4; clone_size: few; d_call: TRBD1; cdr3_nt: TGTGCCAGCAGTTTATCCTGGACAGGGGGCAGGGAAAGAGAAAAACTGTTTTTT; cdr3_aa: CASSLSWTGGREREKLFF
v_call: TRBV28; j_call: TRBJ2-7; clone_size: -; d_call: -; cdr3_nt: TGTGCCAGCAGACCTTCCGGGCAGGGGTTCGAGCAGTACTTC; cdr3_aa: CASRPSGQGFEQYF
v_call: TRBV30; j_call: TRBJ2-3; clone_size: -; d_call: TRBD1; cdr3_nt: TGTGCCTTGGACAGGGGGCAGTTAGATACGCAGTATTTT; cdr3_aa: CALDRGQLDTQYF
v_call: TRBV3-1/TRBV3-2; j_call: TRBJ1-5; clone_size: -; d_call: TRBD1; cdr3_nt: TGTGCCAGCAGCCAACAGGGGGCCGGCAATCAGCCCCAGCATTTT; cdr3_aa: CASSQQGAGNQPQHF
v_call: TRBV28; j_call: TRBJ1-2; clone_size: -; d_call: TRBD1; cdr3_nt: TGTGCCAGCAGTTTAGGTTCAGGGGGCAGATATGGCTACACCTTC; cdr3_aa: CASSLGSGGRYGYTF
v_call: TRBV5-4; j_call: TRBJ2-5; clone_size: once; d_call: TRBD2; cdr3_nt: TGTGCCAGCAGCCACACTAGCGGGGGGGCGGAGACCCAGTACTTC; cdr3_aa: CASSHTSGGAETQYF
v_call: TRBV6-6; j_call: TRBJ2-7; clone_size: -; d_call: -; cdr3_nt: TGTGCCAGCAGTTTACCAGGTCCGGAGCAGTACTTC; cdr3_aa: CASSLPGPEQYF
v_call: TRBV19; j_call: TRBJ2-5; clone_size: -; d_call: -; cdr3_nt: TGTGCCAGTAGTATATTCGACAGGGAGACCCAGTACTTC; cdr3_aa: CASSIFDRETQYF
v_call: TRBV6-1; j_call: TRBJ1-2; clone_size: few; d_call: -; cdr3_nt: TGTGCCAGCAGTGAACAGGGTAACTCTGGCTACACCTTC; cdr3_aa: CASSEQGNSGYTF
v_call: TRBV4-1; j_call: TRBJ1-3; clone_size: -; d_call: -; cdr3_nt: TGCGCCAGCAGCCAAGTGCACGGTGTCTCTGGAAACACCATATATTTT; cdr3_aa: CASSQVHGVSGNTIYF
v_call: TRBV2; j_call: TRBJ2-1; clone_size: -; d_call: TRBD1; cdr3_nt: TGTGCCAGCAGTGAAACTCTTGGGACAGGGGTCGGATACAATGAGCAGTTCTTC; cdr3_aa: CASSETLGTGVGYNEQFF
v_call: TRBV18; j_call: TRBJ1-4; clone_size: -; d_call: TRBD1; cdr3_nt: TGTGCCAGCTCACCCCAGGGGGCGGTAAGAGAAAAACTGTTTTTT; cdr3_aa: CASSPQGAVREKLFF
v_call: TRBV3-1/TRBV3-2; j_call: TRBJ2-3; clone_size: -; d_call: TRBD2; cdr3_nt: TGTGCCAGCAGCCAATGGGGACTAGTTAAAGACACAGATACGCAGTATTTT; cdr3_aa: CASSQWGLVKDTDTQYF
v_call: TRBV27; j_call: TRBJ1-4; clone_size: -; d_call: -; cdr3_nt: TGTGCCAGCAGTTCCCGCCCCGGACTGGTTAATGAAAAACTGTTTTTT; cdr3_aa: CASSSRPGLVNEKLFF
v_call: TRBV6-5; j_call: TRBJ2-3; clone_size: -; d_call: -; cdr3_nt: TGTGCCAGCAGTCCCCCCTGGGGGCACACAGATACGCAGTATTTT; cdr3_aa: CASSPPWGHTDTQYF
v_call: TRBV28; j_call: TRBJ1-5; clone_size: -; d_call: -; cdr3_nt: TGTGCCAGCAGTTTCAGGGCGGTCATCAATCAGCCCCAGCATTTT; cdr3_aa: CASSFRAVINQPQHF
v_call: TRBV4-1; j_call: TRBJ1-2; clone_size: -; d_call: TRBD1; cdr3_nt: TGCGCCAGCAGCCACTCGGACAGGAACTATGGCTACACCTTC; cdr3_aa: CASSHSDRNYGYTF
v_call: TRBV2; j_call: TRBJ1-4; clone_size: -; d_call: -; cdr3_nt: TGTGCCAGCAGACAGTTCACAACTAATGAAAAACTGTTTTTT; cdr3_aa: CASRQFTTNEKLFF
v_call: TRBV21-1; j_call: TRBJ1-1; clone_size: -; d_call: -; cdr3_nt: TGTGCCAGCAGCAAAGGGACTAAGAAGACTGAAGCTTTCTTT; cdr3_aa: CASSKGTKKTEAFF
v_call: TRBV29-1; j_call: TRBJ2-7; clone_size: -; d_call: -; cdr3_nt: TGCAGCGTTGAAGACGGGACTGGGGTTGGAGAGCAGTACTTC; cdr3_aa: CSVEDGTGVGEQYF
v_call: TRBV7-9; j_call: TRBJ2-3; clone_size: -; d_call: -; cdr3_nt: TGTGCCAGCAGCTTAGCAGCTAGCACAGATACGCAGTATTTT; cdr3_aa: CASSLAASTDTQYF
v_call: TRBV28; j_call: TRBJ1-6; clone_size: -; d_call: TRBD1; cdr3_nt: TGTGCCAGCAGTAAAACCCAGGGGGCTAATTCACCCCTCCACTTT; cdr3_aa: CASSKTQGANSPLHF
v_call: TRBV2; j_call: TRBJ1-6; clone_size: -; d_call: TRBD1; cdr3_nt: TGTGCCAGCAGGGGGACAGGGCGTAATTCACCCCTCCACTTT; cdr3_aa: CASRGTGRNSPLHF
v_call: TRBV28; j_call: TRBJ2-7; clone_size: -; d_call: -; cdr3_nt: TGTGCCAGCAGTTTATTGACGGACATAAGGTACGAGCAGTACTTC; cdr3_aa: CASSLLTDIRYEQYF
v_call: TRBV27; j_call: TRBJ2-2; clone_size: -; d_call: -; cdr3_nt: TGTGCCAGCACCCTCGGCCCGCCCGGAGTCGGGGAGCTGTTTTTT; cdr3_aa: CASTLGPPGVGELFF